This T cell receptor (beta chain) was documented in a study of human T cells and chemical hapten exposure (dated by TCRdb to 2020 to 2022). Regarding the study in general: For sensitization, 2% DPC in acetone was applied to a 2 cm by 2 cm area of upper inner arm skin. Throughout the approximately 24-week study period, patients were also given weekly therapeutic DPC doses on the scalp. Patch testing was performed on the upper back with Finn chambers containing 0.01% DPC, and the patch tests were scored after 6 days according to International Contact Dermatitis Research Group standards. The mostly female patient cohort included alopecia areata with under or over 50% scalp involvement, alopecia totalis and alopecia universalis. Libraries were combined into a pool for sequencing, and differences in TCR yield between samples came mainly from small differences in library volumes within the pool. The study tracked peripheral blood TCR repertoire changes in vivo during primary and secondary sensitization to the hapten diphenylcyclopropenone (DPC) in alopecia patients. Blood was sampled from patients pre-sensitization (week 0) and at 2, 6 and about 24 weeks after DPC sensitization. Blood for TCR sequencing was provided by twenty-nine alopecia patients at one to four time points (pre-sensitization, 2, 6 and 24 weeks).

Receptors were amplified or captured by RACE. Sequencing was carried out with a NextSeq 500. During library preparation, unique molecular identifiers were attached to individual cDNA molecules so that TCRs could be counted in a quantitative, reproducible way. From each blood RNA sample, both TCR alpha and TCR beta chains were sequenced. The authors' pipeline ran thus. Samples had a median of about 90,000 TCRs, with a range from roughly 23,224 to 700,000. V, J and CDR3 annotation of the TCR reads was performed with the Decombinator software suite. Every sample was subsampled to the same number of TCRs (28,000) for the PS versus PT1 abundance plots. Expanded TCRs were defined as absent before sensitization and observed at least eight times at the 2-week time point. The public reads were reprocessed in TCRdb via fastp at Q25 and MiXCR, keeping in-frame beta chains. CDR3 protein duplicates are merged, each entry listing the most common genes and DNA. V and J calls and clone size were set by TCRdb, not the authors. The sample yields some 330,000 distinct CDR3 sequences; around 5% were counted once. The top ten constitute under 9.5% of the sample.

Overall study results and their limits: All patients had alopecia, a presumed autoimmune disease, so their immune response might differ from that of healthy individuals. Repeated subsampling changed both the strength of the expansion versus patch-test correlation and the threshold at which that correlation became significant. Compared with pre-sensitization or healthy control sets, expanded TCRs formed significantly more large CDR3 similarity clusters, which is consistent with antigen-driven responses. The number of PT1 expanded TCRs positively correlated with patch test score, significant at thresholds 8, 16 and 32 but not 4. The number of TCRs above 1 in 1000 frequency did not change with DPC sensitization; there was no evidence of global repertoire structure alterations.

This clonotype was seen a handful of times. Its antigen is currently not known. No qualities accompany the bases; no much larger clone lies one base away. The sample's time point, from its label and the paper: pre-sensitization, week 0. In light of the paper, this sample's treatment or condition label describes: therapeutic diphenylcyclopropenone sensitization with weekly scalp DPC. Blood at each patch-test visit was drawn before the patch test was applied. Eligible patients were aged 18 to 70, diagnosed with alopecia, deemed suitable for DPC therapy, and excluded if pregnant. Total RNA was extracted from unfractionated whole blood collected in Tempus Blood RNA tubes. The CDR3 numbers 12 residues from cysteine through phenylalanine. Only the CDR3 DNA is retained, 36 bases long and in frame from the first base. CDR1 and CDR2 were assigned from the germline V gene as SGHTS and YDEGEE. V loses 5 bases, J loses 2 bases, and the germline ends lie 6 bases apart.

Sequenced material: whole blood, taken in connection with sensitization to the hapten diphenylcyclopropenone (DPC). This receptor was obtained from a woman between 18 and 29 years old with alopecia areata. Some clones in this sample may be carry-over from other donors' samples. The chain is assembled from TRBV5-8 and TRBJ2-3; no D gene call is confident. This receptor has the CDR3 CASRPLTDTQYF. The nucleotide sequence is TGTGCCAGCAGGCCACTCACAGATACGCAGTATTTT.